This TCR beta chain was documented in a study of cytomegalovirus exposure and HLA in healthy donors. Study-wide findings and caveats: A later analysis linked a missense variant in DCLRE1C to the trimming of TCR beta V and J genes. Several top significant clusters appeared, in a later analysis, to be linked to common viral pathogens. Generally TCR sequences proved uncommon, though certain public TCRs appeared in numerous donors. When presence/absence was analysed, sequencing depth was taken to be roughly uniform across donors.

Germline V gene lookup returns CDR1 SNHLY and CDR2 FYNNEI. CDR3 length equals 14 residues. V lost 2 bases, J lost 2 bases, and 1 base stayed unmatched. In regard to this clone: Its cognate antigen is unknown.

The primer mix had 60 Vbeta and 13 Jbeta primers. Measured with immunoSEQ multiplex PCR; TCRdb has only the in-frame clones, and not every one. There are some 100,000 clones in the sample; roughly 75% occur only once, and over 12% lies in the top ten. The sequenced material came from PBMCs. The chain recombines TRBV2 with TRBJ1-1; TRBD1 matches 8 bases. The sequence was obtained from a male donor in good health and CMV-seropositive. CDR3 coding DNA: TGTGCCAGCAGTGAACAGGGGGCCAACACTGAAGCTTTCTTT. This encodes CASSEQGANTEAFF.